This is a list of T cell receptor beta chains from one sample in a study of beta chain features in type 1 diabetes. Only in-frame clones appear in the TCRdb table, and some are missing; sequencing was by immunoSEQ multiplex PCR. In the table there are 600,000 to 700,000 clones, 9.5% to 15% of which are singletons. The sequenced sample was naive CD4+ T cells from blood. These receptors all stem from a man aged 30 to 45 with type 1 diabetes. The CDR3 runs from the conserved cysteine through the conserved F or W. Each record gives: D gene, clone size, J gene, V gene, CDR3 DNA, CDR3 protein. A D gene is named only where the DNA matches it firmly. Clone size is not always given. Where it is, it says once, few, many or a class for expanded clones.

-,-,TRBJ2-7,TRBV5-1,TGCGCCAGCAGCTTGGACAGGGATAGTGCCTCCTACGAGCAGTACTTC,CASSLDRDSASYEQYF
-,few,TRBJ1-1,TRBV5-1,TGCGCCAGCAGCTTGGGGACGGGGCGGACCACTGAAGCTTTCTTT,CASSLGTGRTTEAFF
-,few,TRBJ1-1,TRBV2,TGTGCCAGCAGTATGACCGGGACGGTAAACACTGAAGCTTTCTTT,CASSMTGTVNTEAFF
TRBD1,few,TRBJ2-7,TRBV29-1,TGCAGCGTATCCTCCGGGACAGTCTCCTACGAGCAGTACTTC,CSVSSGTVSYEQYF
-,few,TRBJ2-2,TRBV30,TGTGCCTGGTACGAGGGAAACACCGGGGAGCTGTTTTTT,CAWYEGNTGELFF
-,-,TRBJ2-1,TRBV6-6,TGTGCCAGCAGTTACCCAGGGGAGGGCTACAATGAGCAGTTCTTC,CASSYPGEGYNEQFF
TRBD2,few,TRBJ2-3,TRBV4-1,TGCGCCAGCAGCCTGCGACTAGCGGGGGACGCAGATACGCAGTATTTT,CASSLRLAGDADTQYF
TRBD2,few,TRBJ2-5,TRBV7-8,TGTGCCAGCAGCGCGGGGGAAGAGACCCAGTACTTC,CASSAGEETQYF
-,few,TRBJ1-4,TRBV4-3,TGCGCCAGCAGCCAAGATCTCGCAGGAGGGGGGAGTGAAAAACTGTTTTTT,CASSQDLAGGGSEKLFF
-,-,TRBJ2-2,TRBV5-1,TGCGCCAGCAGCTTGGGGCAGACGGACACCGGGGAGCTGTTTTTT,CASSLGQTDTGELFF
-,-,TRBJ2-6,TRBV25-1,TGTGCCAGCAGTGACCTTCCGGGAAGCTCTGGGGCCAACGTCCTGACTTTC,CASSDLPGSSGANVLTF
-,-,TRBJ2-3,TRBV19,TGTGCCAGTAGTATAGATCATGGGGGAGATACGCAGTATTTT,CASSIDHGGDTQYF
-,-,TRBJ1-5,TRBV7-9,TGTGCCAGCCAGGATAACCCGTATCAGCCCCAGCATTTT,CASQDNPYQPQHF
TRBD1,few,TRBJ2-3,TRBV5-4,TGTGCCAGCAGCCGTCCCGGGACAGGGGCCGCAGATACGCAGTATTTT,CASSRPGTGAADTQYF
TRBD2,-,TRBJ2-5,TRBV9,TGTGCCAGCAGCGTAGGGGCTAGCGGGGTGCATGGGTGGGAGACCCAGTACTTC,CASSVGASGVHGWETQYF
-,few,TRBJ1-1,TRBV29-1,TGCAGCGTTGCTGGCGGCGAGATGAACACTGAAGCTTTCTTT,CSVAGGEMNTEAFF